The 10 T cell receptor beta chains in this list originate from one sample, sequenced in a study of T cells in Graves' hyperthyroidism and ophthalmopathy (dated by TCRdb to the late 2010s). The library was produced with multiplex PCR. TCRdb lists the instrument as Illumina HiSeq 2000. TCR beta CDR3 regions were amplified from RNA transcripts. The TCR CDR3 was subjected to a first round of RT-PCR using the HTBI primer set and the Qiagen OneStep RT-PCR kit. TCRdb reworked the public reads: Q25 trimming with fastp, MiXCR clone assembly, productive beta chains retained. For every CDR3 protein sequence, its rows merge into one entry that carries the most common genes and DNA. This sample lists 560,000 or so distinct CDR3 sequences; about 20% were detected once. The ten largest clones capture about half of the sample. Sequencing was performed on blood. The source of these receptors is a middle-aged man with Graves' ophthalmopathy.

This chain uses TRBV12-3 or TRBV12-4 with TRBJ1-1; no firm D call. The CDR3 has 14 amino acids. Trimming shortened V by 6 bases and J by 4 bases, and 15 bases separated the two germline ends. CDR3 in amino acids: CASSPRRRSTEAFF. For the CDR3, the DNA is TGTGCCAGCAGCCCGAGACGGAGGAGCACTGAAGCTTTCTTT.

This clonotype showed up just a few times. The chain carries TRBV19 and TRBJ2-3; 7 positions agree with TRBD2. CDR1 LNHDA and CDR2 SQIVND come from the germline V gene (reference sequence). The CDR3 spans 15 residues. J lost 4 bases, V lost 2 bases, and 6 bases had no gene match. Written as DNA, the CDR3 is TGTGCCAGTAGTATACGCGGGGGAGTCTCAGATACGCAGTATTTT. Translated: CASSIRGGVSDTQYF.

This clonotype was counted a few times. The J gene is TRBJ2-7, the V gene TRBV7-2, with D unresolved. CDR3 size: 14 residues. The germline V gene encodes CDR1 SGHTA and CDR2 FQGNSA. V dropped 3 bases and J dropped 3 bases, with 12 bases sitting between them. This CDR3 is CASSLVAQNYEQYF. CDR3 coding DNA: TGTGCCAGCAGCTTGGTAGCCCAAAACTACGAGCAGTACTTC.

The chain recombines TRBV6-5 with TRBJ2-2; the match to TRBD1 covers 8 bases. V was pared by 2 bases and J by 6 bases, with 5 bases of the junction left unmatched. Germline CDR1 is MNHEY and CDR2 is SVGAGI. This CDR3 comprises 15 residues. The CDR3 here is CASSYDRGISGELFF. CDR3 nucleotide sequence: TGTGCCAGCAGTTACGACAGGGGTATCTCCGGGGAGCTGTTTTTT.

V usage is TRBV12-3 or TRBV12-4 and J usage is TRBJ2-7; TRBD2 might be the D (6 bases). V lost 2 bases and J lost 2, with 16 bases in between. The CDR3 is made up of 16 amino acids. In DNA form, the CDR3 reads TGTGCCAGCAGTTTAACTCGTGGCGGGGCGACCTACGAGCAGTACTTC. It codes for CASSLTRGGATYEQYF.

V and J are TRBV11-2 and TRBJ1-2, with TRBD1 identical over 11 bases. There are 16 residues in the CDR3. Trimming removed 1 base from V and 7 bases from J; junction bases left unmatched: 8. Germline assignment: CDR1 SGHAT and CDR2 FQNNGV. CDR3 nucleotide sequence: TGTGCCAGCAGCTTAGGCCTGGGACAGGGGGTACGTGGCTACACCTTC. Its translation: CASSLGLGQGVRGYTF.

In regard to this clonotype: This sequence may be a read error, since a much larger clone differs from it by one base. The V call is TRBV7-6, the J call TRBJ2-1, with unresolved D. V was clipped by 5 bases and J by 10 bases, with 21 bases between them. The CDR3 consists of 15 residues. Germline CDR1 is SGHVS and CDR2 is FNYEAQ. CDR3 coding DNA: TGTGCCAGCAGCGAAATAACAGCCCCCACCCGGGAGCAGTTCTTC. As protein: CASSEITAPTREQFF. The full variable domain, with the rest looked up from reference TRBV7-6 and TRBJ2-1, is GAGVSQSPRYKVTKRGQDVALRCDPISGHVSLYWYRQALGQGPEFLTYFNYEAQQDKSGLPNDRFSAERPEGSISTLTIQRTEQRDSAMYRCASSEITAPTREQFFGPGTRLTVL.

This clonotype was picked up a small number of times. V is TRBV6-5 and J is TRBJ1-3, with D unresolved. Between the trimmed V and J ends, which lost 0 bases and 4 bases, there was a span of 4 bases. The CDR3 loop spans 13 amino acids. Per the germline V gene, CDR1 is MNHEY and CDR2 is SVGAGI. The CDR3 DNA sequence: TGTGCCAGCAGTTACTCATTCGGAAACACCATATATTTT. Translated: CASSYSFGNTIYF.

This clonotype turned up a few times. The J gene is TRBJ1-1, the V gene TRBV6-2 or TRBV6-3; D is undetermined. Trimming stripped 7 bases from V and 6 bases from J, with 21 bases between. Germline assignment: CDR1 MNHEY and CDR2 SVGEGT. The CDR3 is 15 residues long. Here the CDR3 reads CASISPSTLSAEAFF. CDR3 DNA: TGTGCCAGCATTAGCCCTTCAACGTTAAGCGCTGAAGCTTTCTTT.

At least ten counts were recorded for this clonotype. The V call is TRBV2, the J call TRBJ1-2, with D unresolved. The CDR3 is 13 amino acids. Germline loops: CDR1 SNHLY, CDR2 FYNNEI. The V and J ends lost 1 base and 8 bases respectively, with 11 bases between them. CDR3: CASSEGWSAGYTF. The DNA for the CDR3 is TGTGCCAGCAGTGAAGGGTGGTCAGCGGGCTACACCTTC.